Presented here are 20 T cell receptor beta chains from one specimen sequenced in a study of technical replicates of blood from a handful of donors. Sequencing was performed with immunoSEQ multiplex PCR; in TCRdb, only in-frame clones are kept and a portion is missing. Found here are around 50,000 clones, approximately 94% of them singletons; the top ten hold under 0.45%. The specimen was T cells isolated from PBMCs. The receptors stem from a human donor in good health.

The gene calls are TRBV6-5 and TRBJ1-1, with 12 bases identical to TRBD1. The CDR3 is 16 residues long. Germline V gene sequence: CDR1 MNHEY, CDR2 SVGAGI. Trimming took 2 bases from V and 5 from J; bases not matched to a gene: 6. This CDR3 is CASSYGGTGGSTEAFF. Here the CDR3 DNA reads TGTGCCAGCAGTTACGGTGGGACAGGGGGCTCAACTGAAGCTTTCTTT.

This clone was detected once. This sequence joins TRBV2 and TRBJ1-5; D perhaps matches TRBD1 (6 bases). The length of the CDR3 is 18 residues. Trimming stripped 3 bases from V and 0 bases from J, with 18 bases between. In germline, CDR1 is SNHLY, CDR2 FYNNEI. CDR3 DNA sequence: TGTGCCAGCAGTGAGCTCTTTGGCAGGGGCTATAGCAATCAGCCCCAGCATTTT. Protein: CASSELFGRGYSNQPQHF. The entire variable domain, with the rest obtained from reference TRBV2 and TRBJ1-5, is as follows: EPEVTQTPSHQVTQMGQEVILRCVPISNHLYFYWYRQILGQKVEFLVSFYNNEISEKSEIFDDQFSVERPDGSNFTLKIRSTKLEDSAMYFCASSELFGRGYSNQPQHFGDGTRLSIL.

This clone has a single count. The chain joins TRBV5-4 to TRBJ1-1, with 11 bases lining up with TRBD1. CDR1 SGHNT and CDR2 YYREEE come from the germline V gene (reference sequence). Losses at the gene ends were 4 bases for V and 8 bases for J; bases not matched to a gene: 10. CDR3 length equals 15 residues. CDR3: CASSRRTGGQREAFF. The CDR3 DNA sequence: TGTGCCAGCAGCCGCCGGACAGGGGGCCAGAGAGAAGCTTTCTTT.

This chain links TRBV5-6 with TRBJ2-3; unclear D gene. The CDR3 is 15 residues long. V shed 0 bases and J shed 4 bases, with 12 bases lying between them. The V gene's germline CDR1 is SGHDT and CDR2 YYEEEE. The CDR3 protein is CASSLESLIADTQYF. CDR3 nucleotide sequence: TGTGCCAGCAGCTTGGAGTCCCTGATAGCAGATACGCAGTATTTT.

The chain recombines TRBV6-5 with TRBJ1-5; D uncertain. V was pared by 2 bases and J by 4 bases, with 6 bases between. CDR3 length equals 13 residues. Looked up from germline, CDR1 is MNHEY and CDR2 is SVGAGI. The CDR3 here is CASSYEANQPQHF. CDR3 nucleotide sequence: TGTGCCAGCAGTTACGAAGCTAATCAGCCCCAGCATTTT.

J is TRBJ2-1 and V is TRBV11-2; 8 nucleotides align to TRBD2. Germline V gene sequence: CDR1 SGHAT, CDR2 FQNNGV. The CDR3 has 14 residues. With 1 base clipped from V and 13 bases from J, the junction kept 9 bases outside the gene matches. DNA of the CDR3: TGTGCCAGCAGCTTAGCGGGAGGGAGAAGAGGACAGTTCTTC. Its translation is CASSLAGGRRGQFF.

This clone appeared a single time. The rearrangement links TRBV5-8 to TRBJ1-3; D might be TRBD1 (6 bases). The length of the CDR3 is 16 residues. The germline CDR1 and CDR2 sequences are SGHTS and YDEGEE. Trimming pared 3 bases from V and 2 bases from J, leaving 15 bases between. In nucleotides, the CDR3 is TGTGCCAGCAGCTCCCCTTTCGAGGGGGCTGGAAACACCATATATTTT. Amino acids: CASSSPFEGAGNTIYF.

The chain carries TRBV7-8 and TRBJ1-3, with D possibly matching TRBD1 (5 bases). Trimming removed 6 bases at V and 0 bases at J, with 12 bases between. CDR1 and CDR2 from the germline V gene are SGHVS and FQNEAQ. The CDR3 loop spans 15 amino acids. CDR3 DNA: TGTGCCAGCAGGGGGGGGGTGAGCTCTGGAAACACCATATATTTT. It encodes CASRGGVSSGNTIYF.

This clone was found once. The chain carries TRBV27 and TRBJ2-7; D possibly corresponds to TRBD2 (6 bases). V lost 3 bases, J lost 5 bases, and 17 bases lay in between. CDR1 is MNHEY, CDR2 SMNVEV, per germline (reference sequence). The CDR3 consists of 15 residues. The CDR3 DNA sequence: TGTGCCAGCAGTTTGGATGGGGACTTCAGGAACGAGCAGTACTTC. Translation gives CASSLDGDFRNEQYF.

The chain carries TRBV7-8 and TRBJ2-7, with D perhaps matching TRBD2 (6 bases). The CDR3 has 15 residues. V lost 1 base and J lost 0, with 10 bases in between. Germline loops: CDR1 SGHVS, CDR2 FQNEAQ. The CDR3 DNA is TGTGCCAGCAGCTTAGGTCTAGCGAGCTCCTACGAGCAGTACTTC. Residues: CASSLGLASSYEQYF.

The chain uses TRBV6-5 and TRBJ1-2; possible D gene TRBD1, 5 bases. Germline CDR1 and CDR2: MNHEY and SVGAGI. V was trimmed by 6 bases and J by 3 bases, leaving 17 bases between them. This CDR3 is 15 amino acids long. This CDR3 reads CASRGTGGPDYGYTF. The CDR3, as DNA: TGTGCCAGCAGGGGGACGGGAGGGCCTGACTATGGCTACACCTTC.

CDR3 in amino acids: CASSVGGTEAFF. The CDR3 nucleotides read TGTGCCAGCAGCGTAGGCGGGACTGAAGCTTTCTTT. The V and J genes are TRBV9 and TRBJ1-1, with unresolved D. CDR1 and CDR2 (germline): SGDLS, YYNGEE. The CDR3 spans 12 residues. Trimming stripped 0 bases from V and 5 bases from J, with 5 bases between.

In its sample, this clone was seen once. The chain has TRBV13 and TRBJ2-1; unclear D gene. Germline values: CDR1 PRHDT, CDR2 FYEKMQ (reference sequence). V lost 5 bases, J lost 7 bases, and 15 bases lay in between. This CDR3 is 14 amino acids long. As DNA, the CDR3 is TGTGCCAGCAGCAGCGATAGTCTGAGGAATGAGCAGTTCTTC. It yields the protein CASSSDSLRNEQFF.

This chain uses TRBV7-8 with TRBJ1-5, with TRBD1 as a possible D gene (5 bases). Germline lookup yields CDR1 SGHVS and CDR2 FQNEAQ. V was cut by 5 bases and J by 2 bases, with 7 bases left in between. The CDR3 has 13 residues. The CDR3 here is CASSPGGNQPQHF. The CDR3 DNA reads as TGTGCCAGCAGCCCGGGGGGCAATCAGCCCCAGCATTTT.

The chain combines TRBV21-1 with TRBJ2-1; the table assigns TRBD2, which was not confirmed against the DNA. TRBV21-1 is flagged as a pseudogene. The CDR3 is made up of 15 amino acids. The CDR3 sequence: CASSKESSSYNEQFF. In nucleotides, the CDR3 is TGTGCCAGCAGCAAAGAGTCGAGCTCCTACAATGAGCAGTTCTTC.

The V gene is TRBV9, the J gene TRBJ1-3; D ambiguous. Trimming left V 2 bases short and J 2 bases short, with 26 bases between. The germline V gene encodes CDR1 SGDLS and CDR2 YYNGEE. This CDR3 is 20 amino acids long. The CDR3 DNA reads TGTGCCAGCAGCGTCTCACGTTCCGAACCCCACTCTCGAACTGGAAACACCATATATTTT. Translation gives CASSVSRSEPHSRTGNTIYF. The whole variable domain, remainder taken from reference TRBV9 and TRBJ1-3, is DSGVTQTPKHLITATGQRVTLRCSPRSGDLSVYWYQQSLDQGLQFLIQYYNGEERAKGNILERFSAQQFPDLHSELNLSSLELGDSALYFCASSVSRSEPHSRTGNTIYFGEGSWLTVV.

The rearrangement joins TRBV2 to TRBJ2-1; 11 bases are shared with TRBD2. The CDR3 is made up of 16 amino acids. Germline V gene sequence: CDR1 SNHLY, CDR2 FYNNEI. V was pared by 5 bases and J by 8 bases, with 11 bases of the junction left unmatched. Written as DNA, the CDR3 is TGTGCCAGCAGTAATCCTCTAGCGGGAGGTTTAGATGAGCAGTTCTTC. It is translated as CASSNPLAGGLDEQFF.

The gene calls are TRBV4-1 and TRBJ2-5, with 10 bases lining up with TRBD2. The CDR3 covers 16 residues. From germline, CDR1 is MGHRA and CDR2 YSYEKL. Losses at the gene ends were 3 bases for V and 0 bases for J; bases not matched to a gene: 4. The CDR3 sequence: CASSHRLAGYQETQYF. CDR3 sequence (DNA): TGCGCCAGCAGCCACCGACTAGCGGGTTACCAAGAGACCCAGTACTTC.

This clone was counted a single time. V and J are TRBV9 and TRBJ2-3, with 7 bases matching TRBD2. With V trimmed by 0 bases and J by 4 bases, 2 bases remained unmatched. CDR3 length equals 14 residues. CDR1 and CDR2 (germline): SGDLS, YYNGEE. CDR3 protein: CASSVGDYPDTQYF. CDR3 nucleotide sequence: TGTGCCAGCAGCGTAGGGGACTACCCAGATACGCAGTATTTT.

The chain carries TRBV27 and TRBJ1-2, with a tentative D call TRBD1 (5 bases). Trimming removed 2 bases from V and 6 bases from J, with 10 bases in between. CDR3 length: 13 amino acids. CDR1 is MNHEY, CDR2 SMNVEV, per germline (reference sequence). The CDR3 DNA reads as TGTGCCAGCAGTTTAGGCGGGGACCATGGCTACACCTTC. Protein: CASSLGGDHGYTF.